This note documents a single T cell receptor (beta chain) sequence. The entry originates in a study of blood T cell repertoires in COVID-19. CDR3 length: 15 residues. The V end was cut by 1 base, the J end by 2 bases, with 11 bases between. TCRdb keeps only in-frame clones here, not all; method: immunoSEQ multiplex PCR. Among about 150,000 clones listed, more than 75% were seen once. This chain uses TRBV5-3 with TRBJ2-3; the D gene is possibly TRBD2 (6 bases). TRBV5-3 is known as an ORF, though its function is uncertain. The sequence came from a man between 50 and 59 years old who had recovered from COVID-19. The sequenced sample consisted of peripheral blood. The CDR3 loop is CARSLISGYTDTQYF. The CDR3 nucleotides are TGTGCCAGAAGCTTGATTAGCGGATACACAGATACGCAGTATTTT.